Below, 24 T cell receptor beta chains from the same sample are listed, as sequenced in a study of T cell responses to AZD1222 COVID-19 vaccine. Sequencing used immunoSEQ multiplex PCR; TCRdb keeps in-frame clones, though not all of them. The sample has roughly 80,000 clones; around 90% are singletons. The specimen comprised peripheral blood, sampled on day 0 of AZD1222 vaccination. Receptors were obtained from an adult in good health.

Regarding this clone: Germline is not matched at one junction end, which may reflect a read error. This chain links TRBV29-1 with TRBJ2-1; TRBD2 matches 13 bases. CDR3 length equals 16 residues. Per the germline V gene, CDR1 is SQVTM and CDR2 is ANQGSEA. The CDR3 DNA sequence: TGCAGCGCCGGACTAGCGGGAGTCGGTGTCTACAGTGAGCAGTTCTTC. This codes for CSAGLAGVGVYSEQFF.

This sequence joins TRBV6-2 or TRBV6-3 and TRBJ2-7; 8 bases map to TRBD2. V lost 6 bases, J lost 7 bases, and 11 bases stayed unmatched. CDR1 is MNHEY, CDR2 SVGEGT, per germline. CDR3 size: 14 residues. CDR3: CASSVPGLALEQYF. The CDR3 DNA is TGTGCCAGCAGCGTGCCAGGACTAGCCCTAGAGCAGTACTTC.

The chain has TRBV4-2 and TRBJ2-7; 10 nucleotides line up with TRBD1. V was clipped by 3 bases and J by 7 bases; unmatched bases: 9. The germline V gene has CDR1 LGHNA and CDR2 YNFKEQ. The CDR3 loop spans 15 amino acids. This CDR3 is CASSQAGQGDLEQYF. In DNA, the CDR3 is TGTGCCAGCAGCCAGGCAGGACAGGGGGATTTGGAGCAGTACTTC.

The chain carries TRBV19 and TRBJ1-5, with 8 bases aligning to TRBD1. The CDR3 contains 16 residues. V was pared by 3 bases and J by 6 bases, with 10 bases of the junction left unmatched. Germline CDR1 reads LNHDA; CDR2 reads SQIVND (reference sequence). This CDR3 reads CASSMIQGALFQPQHF. The CDR3 DNA reads as TGTGCCAGTAGTATGATCCAGGGGGCTTTATTTCAGCCCCAGCATTTT.

The CDR3 DNA follows: TGTGCCAGTAAGGGCCCTTTTGTGGAGACCCAGTACTTC. Encoded protein: CASKGPFVETQYF. The gene calls are TRBV19 and TRBJ2-5; D gene uncertain. V was shortened by 7 bases and J by 5 bases, with 14 bases between the two germline ends. Germline V gene lookup returns CDR1 LNHDA and CDR2 SQIVND (reference sequence). This CDR3 comprises 13 residues.

The V gene is TRBV27, the J gene TRBJ1-3; 8 bases map to TRBD1. The length of the CDR3 is 19 residues. The junction had 22 bases not matched to a gene; V was cut back by 6 bases and J by 6 bases. The germline V gene encodes CDR1 MNHEY and CDR2 SMNVEV (reference sequence). DNA of the CDR3: TGTGCCAGCAGCCGACAGCCTACAGGGACAGGAGGGGGGTCAAACACCATATATTTT. It translates to CASSRQPTGTGGGSNTIYF.

This sequence joins TRBV10-3 and TRBJ1-5; D is undetermined. Trimming left V 3 bases short and J 2 bases short, with 11 bases between. The length of the CDR3 is 15 residues. Germline V gene lookup returns CDR1 ENHRY and CDR2 SYGVKD. CDR3 sequence: CAISEQGRGNQPQHF. The CDR3, as DNA: TGTGCCATCAGTGAACAAGGGCGGGGCAATCAGCCCCAGCATTTT.

This clone was picked up one time. The rearrangement joins TRBV13 to TRBJ2-2, with TRBD1 matching 8 bases. The trim removed 3 bases at V and 1 base at J, leaving 1 base unmatched. This CDR3 region has 15 residues. Germline CDR1 is PRHDT and CDR2 is FYEKMQ (reference sequence). The CDR3 DNA is TGTGCCAGCAGCTTTGGGACAGGGAACACCGGGGAGCTGTTTTTT. Protein: CASSFGTGNTGELFF.

The chain is built from TRBV19 and TRBJ1-4, with D hard to call. This CDR3 is 12 amino acids long. V gave up 5 bases and J gave up 12 bases, with 13 bases separating them. The germline V gene has CDR1 LNHDA and CDR2 SQIVND (reference sequence). The CDR3 sequence: CASSSALPQLFF. In DNA, the CDR3 is TGTGCCAGTAGTTCCGCACTGCCCCAACTGTTTTTT.

The chain is built from TRBV7-2 and TRBJ2-5, with TRBD2 matching 16 bases. CDR1 is SGHTA, CDR2 FQGNSA, per germline. With 6 bases clipped from V and 5 bases from J, the junction kept 6 bases outside the gene matches. This CDR3 region has 16 residues. Written as DNA, the CDR3 is TGTGCCAGCAGGCCCGGGACTAGCGGGAGGGGGGAGACCCAGTACTTC. As protein: CASRPGTSGRGETQYF.

The table lists this clone with a count of one. The rearrangement uses TRBV7-8 and TRBJ1-1, with TRBD1 matching 9 bases. The CDR3 extends over 15 amino acids. The V gene's germline CDR1 is SGHVS and CDR2 FQNEAQ. The junction had 0 bases not matched to a gene; V was cut back by 0 bases and J by 1 base. In DNA, the CDR3 is TGTGCCAGCAGCTTAGCGGACAGGGGGAACACTGAAGCTTTCTTT. Protein product: CASSLADRGNTEAFF.

The rearrangement uses TRBV7-3 and TRBJ1-2, with TRBD1 as a possible D gene (5 bases). Trimming removed 0 bases at V and 4 bases at J, with 12 bases between. This CDR3 comprises 15 residues. The germline V gene encodes CDR1 SGHTA and CDR2 FQGTGA. The CDR3 reads CASSLTAGEVYGYTF. The CDR3 nucleotides are TGTGCCAGCAGCTTAACGGCGGGGGAGGTCTATGGCTACACCTTC.

This rearrangement joins TRBV11-2 to TRBJ1-1; no clear D gene. Trimming cost V 1 base and J 1 base, with 4 bases left between them. From germline, CDR1 is SGHAT and CDR2 FQNNGV. The CDR3 runs 13 residues. The CDR3 spells CASSLGGNTEAFF. The CDR3 bases are TGTGCCAGCAGCTTAGGAGGGAACACTGAAGCTTTCTTT.

This clone was seen only a few times. V is TRBV7-9 and J is TRBJ1-1; no definite D call. Germline assignment: CDR1 SEHNR and CDR2 FQNEAQ (reference sequence). The ends were cut back, 1 base at V and 3 bases at J, with 9 bases in the middle. CDR3 size: 14 residues. CDR3 bases: TGTGCCAGCAGCTTAGGCAGGTCGGACACTGAAGCTTTCTTT. This encodes CASSLGRSDTEAFF. The full variable domain, completed using reference TRBV7-9 and TRBJ1-1, is DTGVSQNPRHKITKRGQNVTFRCDPISEHNRLYWYRQTLGQGPEFLTYFQNEAQLEKSRLLSDRFSAERPKGSFSTLEIQRTEQGDSAMYLCASSLGRSDTEAFFGQGTRLTVV.

The chain is built from TRBV2 and TRBJ1-5; D possibly corresponds to TRBD1 (5 bases). Per germline, CDR1 SNHLY and CDR2 FYNNEI. The V and J ends lost 6 bases and 9 bases respectively, with 21 bases between them. The CDR3 length is 15 residues. The CDR3, as DNA: TGTGCCAGCAGGGGACCGGGCTCCGGGGTGTGGCCCCAGCATTTT. This codes for CASRGPGSGVWPQHF. Drawing the rest from reference TRBV2 and TRBJ1-5, the complete variable domain is EPEVTQTPSHQVTQMGQEVILRCVPISNHLYFYWYRQILGQKVEFLVSFYNNEISEKSEIFDDQFSVERPDGSNFTLKIRSTKLEDSAMYFCASRGPGSGVWPQHFGDGTRLSIL.

V gene TRBV6-2 or TRBV6-3 combines with J gene TRBJ2-1, with D unclear. CDR1 and CDR2 from the germline V gene are MNHEY and SVGEGT. The CDR3 runs to 12 residues. Trimming removed 6 bases at V and 2 bases at J, with 5 bases between. This CDR3 reads CASSPTYNEQFF. For the CDR3, the DNA is TGTGCCAGCAGCCCGACCTACAATGAGCAGTTCTTC.

The chain joins TRBV5-1 to TRBJ1-4; 10 nucleotides align to TRBD1. Germline V gene data show CDR1 as SGHRS and CDR2 as YFSETQ. V lost 4 bases, J lost 7 bases, and 4 bases stayed unmatched. The CDR3 extends over 14 amino acids. In nucleotides, the CDR3 is TGCGCCAGCAGCGAGACAGGGGGCCCTGAAAAACTGTTTTTT. Translation gives CASSETGGPEKLFF.

The rearrangement joins TRBV7-2 to TRBJ2-2, with D perhaps TRBD1 (6 bases). Trimming stripped 5 bases from V and 0 bases from J, with 10 bases between. The CDR3 has 15 residues. Per the germline V gene, CDR1 is SGHTA and CDR2 is FQGNSA. In DNA, the CDR3 is TGTGCCAGCAGCCCAAGACAGGCGAACACCGGGGAGCTGTTTTTT. Translating it yields CASSPRQANTGELFF.

This rearrangement joins TRBV4-3 to TRBJ1-1, with unresolved D. Trimming took off 0 bases at V and 3 bases at J, with 11 bases between the two ends. CDR3 size: 15 residues. In germline, CDR1 is LGHNA, CDR2 YSLEER. CDR3 sequence (DNA): TGCGCCAGCAGCCAAGACTTAAAGGGAGACACTGAAGCTTTCTTT. As protein: CASSQDLKGDTEAFF.

This chain uses TRBV5-1 with TRBJ2-1; TRBD1 agrees at 7 bases. Germline CDR1 reads SGHRS; CDR2 reads YFSETQ. This CDR3 is built from 15 residues. V trimming: 1 base; J trimming: 6 bases; junction bases outside the gene matches: 7. CDR3 in DNA: TGCGCCAGCAGCTTGAGGCAGGGGGTCGGCAATGAGCAGTTCTTC. Amino acid sequence: CASSLRQGVGNEQFF. Supplemented by reference TRBV5-1 and TRBJ2-1, the full variable domain reads KAGVTQTPRYLIKTRGQQVTLSCSPISGHRSVSWYQQTPGQGLQFLFEYFSETQRNKGNFPGRFSGRQFSNSRSEMNVSTLELGDSALYLCASSLRQGVGNEQFFGPGTRLTVL.

The chain carries TRBV2 and TRBJ2-5; D call uncertain. Germline CDR1 and CDR2: SNHLY and FYNNEI. The germline V and J ends were trimmed by 7 bases and 6 bases, with 12 bases remaining between them. This CDR3 has 12 residues. The DNA for the CDR3 is TGTGCCAGCACCCCGAACGGCCAGACCCAGTACTTC. Its translation: CASTPNGQTQYF.

A single count supports this clone. The chain has TRBV4-3 and TRBJ2-7, with D possibly matching TRBD1 (5 bases). This CDR3 spans 14 amino acids. The V gene lost 1 base and the J gene lost 7 bases, with 14 bases spanning the gap. Looked up from germline, CDR1 is LGHNA and CDR2 is YSLEER. CDR3 residues: CASSQVAGAEEQYF. The CDR3 DNA follows: TGCGCCAGCAGCCAAGTGGCTGGGGCGGAGGAGCAGTACTTC.

The chain recombines TRBV7-9 with TRBJ1-4; D uncertain. This CDR3 has 15 amino acids. Between the trimmed V and J ends, which lost 5 bases and 2 bases, there was a span of 12 bases. CDR1 SEHNR and CDR2 FQNEAQ come from the germline V gene (reference sequence). The CDR3 is CASSPRSLTNEKLFF. The CDR3 DNA follows: TGTGCCAGCAGCCCCCGTTCCTTGACTAATGAAAAACTGTTTTTT.

This sequence joins TRBV2 and TRBJ2-7, with no clear D. CDR1 SNHLY and CDR2 FYNNEI come from the germline V gene. V was clipped by 9 bases and J by 0 bases, with 12 bases between them. CDR3 length: 13 residues. This chain's CDR3 is CASQRLTSYEQYF. The CDR3 bases are TGTGCCAGTCAGCGCCTGACCTCCTACGAGCAGTACTTC.